Listed here are 23 T cell receptor beta chains from one sample, sequenced in a study of shared clonotypes between healthy human individuals (TCRdb year 2020). Receptor amplification or capture employed the immunoSEQ multiplex PCR assay. Imported from immuneACCESS, the table was reduced by TCRdb to in-frame sequences with V and J called. These copies leave out some clones; in studies compared against another copy, an unresolved V gene accounts for under half, and the cause of the remainder is not known. Within this sample are more than 2 million clones, with 85% to 95% of them counted one time only. The ten largest account for 0.13% of the sample. The sample comprised naive CD4+ T cells sorted from blood. The intended sense of this specimen's cell subset or site label: CD45RA+ positively selected. The receptors stem from a man younger than 35 in good health.

V and J are TRBV5-4 and TRBJ2-2; tentatively, D is TRBD2 (5 bases). This CDR3 has 16 residues. With 1 base removed from V and 5 bases from J, the gap between germline ends came to 15 bases. Germline CDR1 is SGHNT and CDR2 is YYREEE (reference sequence). The CDR3 loop is CASSLRVPGGTGELFF. The CDR3 DNA reads TGTGCCAGCAGCTTGCGGGTCCCCGGAGGTACCGGGGAGCTGTTTTTT.

V gene TRBV30 combines with J gene TRBJ2-7, with 10 bases fitting TRBD1. This CDR3 region has 14 residues. The junction had 6 bases not matched to a gene; V was cut back by 2 bases and J by 5 bases. Germline assignment: CDR1 GTSNPN and CDR2 SVGIG (reference sequence). DNA for the CDR3: TGTGCCTGGAGTAGGGACAGGGGCTTCCACGAGCAGTACTTC. Residues: CAWSRDRGFHEQYF.

The chain uses TRBV7-6 and TRBJ2-5, with 8 nucleotides matching TRBD1. CDR1 and CDR2 from the germline V gene are SGHVS and FNYEAQ. The ends lost 6 bases at V and 1 base at J; junction bases unmatched: 4. This CDR3 is built from 14 residues. The CDR3 reads CASRTGQGQETQYF. The CDR3 DNA reads as TGTGCCAGCAGAACCGGACAGGGCCAAGAGACCCAGTACTTC. Full variable domain (missing parts from reference TRBV7-6 and TRBJ2-5): GAGVSQSPRYKVTKRGQDVALRCDPISGHVSLYWYRQALGQGPEFLTYFNYEAQQDKSGLPNDRFSAERPEGSISTLTIQRTEQRDSAMYRCASRTGQGQETQYFGPGTRLLVL.

The chain carries TRBV6-5 and TRBJ1-2; TRBD1 might be the D (5 bases). The CDR3 has 13 residues. Looked up from germline, CDR1 is MNHEY and CDR2 is SVGAGI. The germline V and J ends were trimmed by 4 bases and 1 base, with 7 bases remaining between them. CDR3 in amino acids: CASSSGYNYGYTF. In DNA form, the CDR3 reads TGTGCCAGCAGTTCAGGGTATAACTATGGCTACACCTTC.

The J gene is TRBJ2-3, the V gene TRBV6-5, with D hard to call. With 4 bases removed from V and 4 bases from J, the gap between germline ends came to 12 bases. This CDR3 has 14 amino acids. CDR1 MNHEY and CDR2 SVGAGI come from the germline V gene. CDR3 bases: TGTGCCAGCAGTTCACGGCAGGCGGCAGATACGCAGTATTTT. Translated, it gives CASSSRQAADTQYF.

J is TRBJ1-4 and V is TRBV28; tentatively, D is TRBD1 (6 bases). CDR3 length: 15 amino acids. CDR1 and CDR2 (germline): MDHEN, SYDVKM. V was shortened by 6 bases and J by 1 base, with 12 bases between the two germline ends. CDR3 sequence: CASSAEGVTNEKLFF. The CDR3 DNA sequence: TGTGCCAGCAGCGCCGAGGGGGTAACTAATGAAAAACTGTTTTTT. Complete variable domain (other parts from reference TRBV28 and TRBJ1-4): DVKVTQSSRYLVKRTGEKVFLECVQDMDHENMFWYRQDPGLGLRLIYFSYDVKMKEKGDIPEGYSVSREKKERFSLILESASTNQTSMYLCASSAEGVTNEKLFFGSGTQLSVL.

This clone has only a few counts. CDR3 sequence reads: CASSPTRGYISYEQYF. CDR3 in DNA: TGTGCCAGCAGCCCGACAAGAGGGTACATCTCCTACGAGCAGTACTTC. The chain joins TRBV28 to TRBJ2-7; maybe TRBD2 (5 bases). The CDR3 is 16 residues long. Germline-derived CDR1 and CDR2 are MDHEN and SYDVKM. V lost 6 bases, J lost 0 bases, and 18 bases lay in between.

J is TRBJ1-5 and V is TRBV11-2; tentative D call: TRBD1 (6 bases). The CDR3 sequence is 16 residues long. V was cut by 5 bases and J by 7 bases, with 21 bases left in between. Looked up from germline, CDR1 is SGHAT and CDR2 is FQNNGV. The CDR3: CASSRGRGQKGQPQHF. The DNA of the CDR3 is TGTGCCAGCAGCCGGGGAAGGGGACAAAAGGGACAGCCCCAGCATTTT.

In nucleotides, the CDR3 is TGTGCCAGCAGCGCGACAGGGGGCACTACCTACAATGAGCAGTTCTTC. Residues: CASSATGGTTYNEQFF. This chain uses TRBV9 with TRBJ2-1; 10 bases align to TRBD1. J lost 2 bases, V lost 3 bases, and 5 bases had no gene match. The CDR3 spans 16 residues. From germline, CDR1 is SGDLS and CDR2 YYNGEE.

V usage is TRBV5-6 and J usage is TRBJ1-2, with 11 bases fitting TRBD1. After removal of 4 bases from V and 4 bases from J, the junction contained 6 bases not matched to a gene. Germline V gene sequence: CDR1 SGHDT, CDR2 YYEEEE. The length of the CDR3 is 15 residues. The CDR3 coding sequence is TGTGCCAGCAGCCTGGGACAGGGGGTCGGCTATGGCTACACCTTC. It yields the protein CASSLGQGVGYGYTF.

V and J are TRBV5-1 and TRBJ2-7; D perhaps matches TRBD1 (7 bases). This CDR3 has 13 amino acids. Germline V CDR1 and CDR2: SGHRS, YFSETQ. The V gene lost 4 bases and the J gene lost 7 bases, with 15 bases spanning the gap. The CDR3 nucleotides read TGCGCCAGCAGCCAAACACAGGGGAGGGAGCAGTACTTC. This sequence encodes CASSQTQGREQYF.

The chain has TRBV5-1 and TRBJ2-1, with D perhaps matching TRBD1 or TRBD2 (5 bases each). The germline V and J ends were trimmed by 3 bases and 5 bases, with 15 bases remaining between them. CDR3 size: 15 residues. In germline, CDR1 is SGHRS, CDR2 YFSETQ. CDR3 DNA: TGCGCCAGCAGCTCAGGGCGTCGGGGAAACAATGAGCAGTTCTTC. Translated: CASSSGRRGNNEQFF.

The rearrangement uses TRBV6-9 and TRBJ2-7; D uncertain. The germline V gene encodes CDR1 MNHGY and CDR2 SVAAGI. The CDR3 has 11 residues. The CDR3 region is CAWQQPHEQYF. For the CDR3, the DNA is TGTGCTTGGCAGCAGCCCCACGAGCAGTACTTC.

This clone was picked up one time. The chain uses TRBV5-1 and TRBJ2-7; 10 bases fit TRBD2. Germline V gene lookup returns CDR1 SGHRS and CDR2 YFSETQ. V lost 0 bases and J lost 4; bases outside the gene matches: 4. This CDR3 region has 15 residues. The CDR3 region has the DNA TGCGCCAGCAGCTTGGCTAGCGGGAGAGAGTACGAGCAGTACTTC. It yields the protein CASSLASGREYEQYF.

This clone was seen once. The genes are TRBV6-5 and TRBJ1-4; a weak D match, TRBD1 (5 bases). CDR3 length equals 15 residues. The germline V gene encodes CDR1 MNHEY and CDR2 SVGAGI. V was trimmed by 0 bases and J by 3 bases, leaving 8 bases between them. The CDR3 here is CASSYSTAANEKLFF. In nucleotides, the CDR3 is TGTGCCAGCAGTTACTCGACAGCGGCTAATGAAAAACTGTTTTTT.

Concerning this clone: The germline gene is not matched at one end of the junction; a read error may be the cause. This rearrangement joins TRBV7-7 to TRBJ2-3; D ambiguous. This CDR3 comprises 13 residues. Germline-derived CDR1 and CDR2 are SSHAT and FNYEAQ (reference sequence). The CDR3 DNA is TGTGCTAGCAGCTCCCTGGCCGATGATACGCAGTATTTT. Translation gives CASSSLADDTQYF.

The rearrangement links TRBV10-3 to TRBJ1-6, with a possible D match to TRBD1 (5 bases). V lost 0 bases and J lost 13, with 16 bases in between. CDR1 and CDR2 (germline): ENHRY, SYGVKD. The CDR3 is 15 residues long. Here the CDR3 reads CAISESVILGVPLHF. CDR3 sequence (DNA): TGTGCCATCAGTGAGTCTGTCATCTTGGGGGTCCCCCTCCACTTT.

Of note for this clone: A read error may account for a junction end that differs from germline. The chain joins TRBV10-3 to TRBJ1-1; 12 bases are shared with TRBD1. This CDR3 spans 16 amino acids. The germline V gene encodes CDR1 ENHRY and CDR2 SYGVKD. CDR3 amino acids: CAISEWDRGRGTEAFF. CDR3 DNA sequence: TGTGCCATCAGCGAGTGGGACAGGGGGCGAGGGACTGAAGCTTTCTTT.

The chain has TRBV5-1 and TRBJ2-7, with 9 bases identical to TRBD1. This CDR3 is 14 amino acids long. CDR1 SGHRS and CDR2 YFSETQ come from the germline V gene. Germline trimming cut 7 bases from V and 3 bases from J; bases unmatched to any gene: 8. CDR3 nucleotides: TGCGCCAGCTCAGGTTGGGACAGGGACTACGAGCAGTACTTC. Its protein product is CASSGWDRDYEQYF.

Regarding this clone: Germline and junction disagree at one end, which may indicate a read error. The chain is built from TRBV2 and TRBJ2-2, with TRBD1 matching over 7 bases. The CDR3 length is 15 residues. Germline V gene sequence: CDR1 SNHLY, CDR2 FYNNEI. The CDR3 region is CASREGTANTGELFF. As DNA, the CDR3 is TGTGCCAGCAGAGAAGGGACAGCGAACACCGGGGAGCTGTTTTTT.

This clone appeared a single time. The chain couples TRBV5-1 to TRBJ2-2; 10 nucleotides line up with TRBD1. CDR3 length equals 14 residues. Germline assignment: CDR1 SGHRS and CDR2 YFSETQ. Losses at the gene ends were 6 bases for V and 7 bases for J; bases not matched to a gene: 6. CDR3 DNA sequence: TGCGCCAGCACGCGGGACAGGGGAAGCGGGGAGCTGTTTTTT. Amino acid sequence: CASTRDRGSGELFF. Together with reference TRBV5-1 and TRBJ2-2, the CDR3 gives the full variable domain: KAGVTQTPRYLIKTRGQQVTLSCSPISGHRSVSWYQQTPGQGLQFLFEYFSETQRNKGNFPGRFSGRQFSNSRSEMNVSTLELGDSALYLCASTRDRGSGELFFGEGSRLTVL.

V usage is TRBV2 and J usage is TRBJ2-5; D unresolved. CDR3 length: 12 residues. V was cut by 6 bases and J by 2 bases, with 7 bases left in between. Germline CDR1 reads SNHLY; CDR2 reads FYNNEI. CDR3 loop: CASSLGQETQYF. The CDR3 DNA follows: TGTGCCAGCAGCCTTGGGCAAGAGACCCAGTACTTC.

The J gene is TRBJ1-2, the V gene TRBV7-9; D might be TRBD1 (5 bases). Trimming removed 4 bases at V and 12 bases at J, with 15 bases between. Germline lookup yields CDR1 SEHNR and CDR2 FQNEAQ (reference sequence). CDR3 length equals 12 residues. The DNA of the CDR3 is TGTGCCAGCAGCTCCGATGGAGGGACCCACACCTTC. Translation: CASSSDGGTHTF.